The entry that follows covers one T cell receptor beta chain sequence. Its antigen is unidentified. At the DNA level, this CDR3 is encoded by other sequences in the same sample as well. The CDR3 is 14 residues long. Unmatched junction bases numbered 3, after V lost 3 bases and J lost 3 bases. The germline gives CDR1 SGHAT, CDR2 FQNNGV. Sequenced by immunoSEQ multiplex PCR; TCRdb stores in-frame clones only, minus some. The sample holds about 140,000 clones, just over 90% seen once. The sample originates from a study of OX40 agonist ivuxolimab in advanced cancers. Study conclusions and caveats: CD8+ T cells were the subset that, on average, had more expanded clones than CD4+. By week 6 at 0.1 to 3.0 mg/kg, blood CD4+ and CD8+ T cells had expanded clonally.

This chain joins TRBV11-2 and TRBJ1-1; TRBD1 matches at 8 bases. The specimen was CD4+ or CD8+ T cells sorted from blood, collected in a trial of the OX40 agonist ivuxolimab. This TCR was recovered from an adult with an advanced solid tumor such as melanoma, head and neck, liver or kidney cancer. CDR3 amino acids: CASSLQGADTEAFF. The CDR3 DNA reads TGTGCCAGCAGCTTGCAGGGGGCTGACACTGAAGCTTTCTTT. Full variable domain (rest looked up from reference TRBV11-2 and TRBJ1-1): EAGVAQSPRYKIIEKRQSVAFWCNPISGHATLYWYQQILGQGPKLLIQFQNNGVVDDSQLPKDRFSAERLKGVDSTLKIQPAKLEDSAVYLCASSLQGADTEAFFGQGTRLTVV.